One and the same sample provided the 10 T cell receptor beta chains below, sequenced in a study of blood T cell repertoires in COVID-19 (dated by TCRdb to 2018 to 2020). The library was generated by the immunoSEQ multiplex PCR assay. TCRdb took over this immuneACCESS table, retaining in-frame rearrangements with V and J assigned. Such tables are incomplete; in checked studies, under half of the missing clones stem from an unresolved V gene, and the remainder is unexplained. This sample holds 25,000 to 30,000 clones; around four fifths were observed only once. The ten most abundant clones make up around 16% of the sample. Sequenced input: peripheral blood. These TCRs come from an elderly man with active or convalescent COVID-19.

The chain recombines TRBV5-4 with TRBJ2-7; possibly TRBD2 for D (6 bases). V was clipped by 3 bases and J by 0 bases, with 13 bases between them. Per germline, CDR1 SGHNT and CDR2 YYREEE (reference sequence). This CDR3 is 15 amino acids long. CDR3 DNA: TGTGCCAGCAGCTCATATAGCGGAAGCTCCTACGAGCAGTACTTC. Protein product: CASSSYSGSSYEQYF.

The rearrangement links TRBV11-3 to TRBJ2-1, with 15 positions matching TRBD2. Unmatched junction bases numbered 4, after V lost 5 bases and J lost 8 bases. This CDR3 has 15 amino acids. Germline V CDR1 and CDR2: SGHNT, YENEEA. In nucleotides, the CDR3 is TGTGCCAGCAGCGAGGGACTAGCGGGGGGTCATGAGCAGTTCTTC. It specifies CASSEGLAGGHEQFF.

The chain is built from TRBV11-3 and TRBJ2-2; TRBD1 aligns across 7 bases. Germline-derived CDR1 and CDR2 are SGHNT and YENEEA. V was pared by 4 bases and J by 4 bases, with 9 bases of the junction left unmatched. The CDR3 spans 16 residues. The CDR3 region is CASSSRGSGGTGELFF. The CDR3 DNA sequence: TGTGCCAGCAGCTCCAGGGGGAGTGGCGGCACCGGGGAGCTGTTTTTT.

The CDR3 loop is CASSEALVIGTGELFF. As DNA, the CDR3 is TGTGCCAGCAGTGAAGCGCTCGTGATCGGCACCGGGGAGCTGTTTTTT. V and J are TRBV2 and TRBJ2-2; no clear D gene. Germline values: CDR1 SNHLY, CDR2 FYNNEI. V was cut by 0 bases and J by 4 bases, with 12 bases left in between. The CDR3 totals 16 residues.

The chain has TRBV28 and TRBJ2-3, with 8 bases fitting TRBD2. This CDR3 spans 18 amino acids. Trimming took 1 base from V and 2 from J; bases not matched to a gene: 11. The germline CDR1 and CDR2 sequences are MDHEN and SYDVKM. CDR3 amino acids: CASSLFVRTSKSTDTQYF. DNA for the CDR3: TGTGCCAGCAGTTTATTCGTACGGACTAGCAAATCCACAGATACGCAGTATTTT.

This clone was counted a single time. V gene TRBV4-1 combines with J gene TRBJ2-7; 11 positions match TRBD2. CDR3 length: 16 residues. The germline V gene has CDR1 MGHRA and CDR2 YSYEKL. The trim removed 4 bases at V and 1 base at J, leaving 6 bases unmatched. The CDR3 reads CASSRELAGVSYEQYF. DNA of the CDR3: TGCGCCAGCAGCCGGGAACTAGCGGGGGTTTCCTACGAGCAGTACTTC.

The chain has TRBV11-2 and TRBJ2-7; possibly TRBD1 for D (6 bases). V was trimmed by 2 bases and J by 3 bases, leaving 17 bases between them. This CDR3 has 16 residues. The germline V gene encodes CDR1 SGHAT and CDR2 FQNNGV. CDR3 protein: CASSLPRPGGLYEQYF. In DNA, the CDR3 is TGTGCCAGCAGCTTACCTCGCCCTGGGGGCCTCTACGAGCAGTACTTC.

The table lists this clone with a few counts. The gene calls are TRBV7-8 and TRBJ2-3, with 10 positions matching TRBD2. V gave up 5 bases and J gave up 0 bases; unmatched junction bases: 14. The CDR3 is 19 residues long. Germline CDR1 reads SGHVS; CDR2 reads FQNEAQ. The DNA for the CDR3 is TGTGCCAGCAGCCTAGAAGGCAACTCGGGACTAGCGAGCACAGATACGCAGTATTTT. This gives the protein CASSLEGNSGLASTDTQYF. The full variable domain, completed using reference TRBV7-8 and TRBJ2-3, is GAGVSQSPRYKVAKRGQDVALRCDPISGHVSLFWYQQALGQGPEFLTYFQNEAQLDKSGLPSDRFFAERPEGSVSTLKIQRTQQEDSAVYLCASSLEGNSGLASTDTQYFGPGTRLTVL.

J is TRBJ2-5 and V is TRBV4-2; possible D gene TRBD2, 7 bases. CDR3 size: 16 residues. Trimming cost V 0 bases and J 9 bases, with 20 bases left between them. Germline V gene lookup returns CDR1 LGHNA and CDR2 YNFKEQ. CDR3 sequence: CASSQEDAGAVVAQYF. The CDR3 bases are TGTGCCAGCAGCCAAGAAGATGCGGGGGCTGTGGTGGCCCAGTACTTC.

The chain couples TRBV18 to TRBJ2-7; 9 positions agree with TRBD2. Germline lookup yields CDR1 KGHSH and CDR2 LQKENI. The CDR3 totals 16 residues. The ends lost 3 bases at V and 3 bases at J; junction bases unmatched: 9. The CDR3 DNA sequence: TGTGCCAGCTCACCTCTGTCCGCTAGCGGGATCTACGAGCAGTACTTC. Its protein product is CASSPLSASGIYEQYF.